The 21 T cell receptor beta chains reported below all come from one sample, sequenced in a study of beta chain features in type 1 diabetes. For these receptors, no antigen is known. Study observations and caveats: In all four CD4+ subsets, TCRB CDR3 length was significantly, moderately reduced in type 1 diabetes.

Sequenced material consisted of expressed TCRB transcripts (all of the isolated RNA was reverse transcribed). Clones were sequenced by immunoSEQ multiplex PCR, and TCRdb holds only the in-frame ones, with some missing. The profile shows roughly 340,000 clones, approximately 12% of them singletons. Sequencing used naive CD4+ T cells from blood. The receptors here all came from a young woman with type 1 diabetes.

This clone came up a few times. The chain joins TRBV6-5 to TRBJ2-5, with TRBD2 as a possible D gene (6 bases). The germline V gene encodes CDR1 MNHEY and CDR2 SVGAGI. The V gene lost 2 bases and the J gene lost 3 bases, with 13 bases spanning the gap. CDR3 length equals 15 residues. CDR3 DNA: TGTGCCAGCAGTTACGGCGGGACGCGGAAAGAGACCCAGTACTTC. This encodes CASSYGGTRKETQYF.

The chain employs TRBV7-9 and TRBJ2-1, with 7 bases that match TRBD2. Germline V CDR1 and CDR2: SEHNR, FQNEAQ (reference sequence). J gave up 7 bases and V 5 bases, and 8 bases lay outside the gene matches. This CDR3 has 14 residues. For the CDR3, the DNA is TGTGCCAGCAGCCAGGCACTAGCGAAAAATGAGCAGTTCTTC. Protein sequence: CASSQALAKNEQFF. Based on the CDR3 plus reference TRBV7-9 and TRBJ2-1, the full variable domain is DTGVSQNPRHKITKRGQNVTFRCDPISEHNRLYWYRQTLGQGPEFLTYFQNEAQLEKSRLLSDRFSAERPKGSFSTLEIQRTEQGDSAMYLCASSQALAKNEQFFGPGTRLTVL.

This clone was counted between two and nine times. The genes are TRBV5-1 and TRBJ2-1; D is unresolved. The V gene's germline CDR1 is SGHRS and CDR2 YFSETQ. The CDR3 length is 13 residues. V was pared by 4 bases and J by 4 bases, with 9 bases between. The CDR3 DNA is TGCGCCAGCAGCACCCAGACTTACAATGAGCAGTTCTTC. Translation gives CASSTQTYNEQFF.

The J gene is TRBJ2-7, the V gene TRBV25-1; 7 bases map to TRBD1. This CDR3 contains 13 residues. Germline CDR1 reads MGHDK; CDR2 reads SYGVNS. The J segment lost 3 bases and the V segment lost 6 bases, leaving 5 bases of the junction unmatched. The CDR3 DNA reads TGTGCCAGCAGACGGGACAGCCACTACGAGCAGTACTTC. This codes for CASRRDSHYEQYF.

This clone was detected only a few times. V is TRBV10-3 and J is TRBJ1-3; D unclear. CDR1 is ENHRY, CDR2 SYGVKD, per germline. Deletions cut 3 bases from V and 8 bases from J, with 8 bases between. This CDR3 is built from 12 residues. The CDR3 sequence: CAISEWRDTIYF. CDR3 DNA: TGTGCCATCAGTGAATGGCGGGACACCATATATTTT.

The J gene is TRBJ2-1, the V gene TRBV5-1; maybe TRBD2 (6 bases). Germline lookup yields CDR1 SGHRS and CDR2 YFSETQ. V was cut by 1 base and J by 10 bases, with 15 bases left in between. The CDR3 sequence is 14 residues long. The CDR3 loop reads CASSLFSGVREQFF. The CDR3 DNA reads TGCGCCAGCAGCTTGTTCTCGGGAGTGAGGGAGCAGTTCTTC.

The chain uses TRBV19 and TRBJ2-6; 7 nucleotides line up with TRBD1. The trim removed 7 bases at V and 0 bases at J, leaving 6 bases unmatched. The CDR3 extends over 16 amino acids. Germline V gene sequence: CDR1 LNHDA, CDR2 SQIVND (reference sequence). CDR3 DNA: TGTGCCAGTAAGGGCTGGGACAGCTCTGGGGCCAACGTCCTGACTTTC. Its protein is CASKGWDSSGANVLTF.

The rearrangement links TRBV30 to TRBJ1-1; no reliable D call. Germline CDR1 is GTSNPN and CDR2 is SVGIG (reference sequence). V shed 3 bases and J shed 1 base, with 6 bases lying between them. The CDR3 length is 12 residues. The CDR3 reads CAWRQSNTEAFF. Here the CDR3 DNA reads TGTGCCTGGAGGCAGTCGAACACTGAAGCTTTCTTT.

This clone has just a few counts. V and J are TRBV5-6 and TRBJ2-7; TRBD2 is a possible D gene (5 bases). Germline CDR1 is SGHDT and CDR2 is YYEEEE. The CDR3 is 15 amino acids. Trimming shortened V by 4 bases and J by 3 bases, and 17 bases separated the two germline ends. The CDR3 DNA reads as TGTGCCAGCAGCCGTAGCGTCCCCCCCCGCTACGAGCAGTACGTC. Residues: CASSRSVPPRYEQYV.

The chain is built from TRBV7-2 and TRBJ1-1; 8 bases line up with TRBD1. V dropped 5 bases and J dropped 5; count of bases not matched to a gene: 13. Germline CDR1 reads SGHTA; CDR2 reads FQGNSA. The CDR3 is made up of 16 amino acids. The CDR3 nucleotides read TGTGCCAGCAGCCTCGGACAGGGTCTGGGGGTGACTGAAGCTTTCTTT. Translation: CASSLGQGLGVTEAFF.

The CDR3 reads CASSPRGGGRSTDTQYF. The CDR3 DNA sequence: TGTGCCAGCAGCCCCCGGGGCGGCGGGAGGAGCACAGATACGCAGTATTTT. The chain carries TRBV7-9 and TRBJ2-3; 8 bases are a match to TRBD2. Trimming removed 5 bases from V and 0 bases from J; junction bases left unmatched: 10. CDR1 is SEHNR, CDR2 FQNEAQ, per germline (reference sequence). The CDR3 is made up of 17 amino acids. The full variable domain, its missing parts supplied by reference TRBV7-9 and TRBJ2-3, is DTGVSQNPRHKITKRGQNVTFRCDPISEHNRLYWYRQTLGQGPEFLTYFQNEAQLEKSRLLSDRFSAERPKGSFSTLEIQRTEQGDSAMYLCASSPRGGGRSTDTQYFGPGTRLTVL.

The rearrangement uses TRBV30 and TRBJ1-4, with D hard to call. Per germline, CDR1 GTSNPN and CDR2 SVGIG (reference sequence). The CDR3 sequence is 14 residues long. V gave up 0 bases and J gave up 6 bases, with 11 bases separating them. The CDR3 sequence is CAWSVGGRDEKLFF. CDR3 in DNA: TGTGCCTGGAGTGTAGGTGGGCGGGATGAAAAACTGTTTTTT.

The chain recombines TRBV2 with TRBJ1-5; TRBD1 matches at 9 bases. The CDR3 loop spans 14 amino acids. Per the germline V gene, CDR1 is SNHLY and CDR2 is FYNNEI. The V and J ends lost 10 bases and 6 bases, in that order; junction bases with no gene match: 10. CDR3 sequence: CANSGTGSSQPQHF. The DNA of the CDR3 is TGTGCCAACTCCGGGACAGGGTCGTCTCAGCCCCAGCATTTT.

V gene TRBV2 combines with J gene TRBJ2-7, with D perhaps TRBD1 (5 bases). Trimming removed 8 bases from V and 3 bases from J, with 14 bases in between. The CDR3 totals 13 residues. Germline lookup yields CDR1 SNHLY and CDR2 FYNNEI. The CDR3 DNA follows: TGTGCCAGCGGGCGCGGTCAGGGCTACGAGCAGTACGTC. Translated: CASGRGQGYEQYV.

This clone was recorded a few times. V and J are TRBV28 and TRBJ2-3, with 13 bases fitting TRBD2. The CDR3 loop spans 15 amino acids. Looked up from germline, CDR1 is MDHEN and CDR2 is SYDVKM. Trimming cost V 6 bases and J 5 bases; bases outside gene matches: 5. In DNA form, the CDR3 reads TGTGCCAGCAGCCTTCGGACTAGCGGGGGAGATACGCAGTATTTT. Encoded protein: CASSLRTSGGDTQYF.

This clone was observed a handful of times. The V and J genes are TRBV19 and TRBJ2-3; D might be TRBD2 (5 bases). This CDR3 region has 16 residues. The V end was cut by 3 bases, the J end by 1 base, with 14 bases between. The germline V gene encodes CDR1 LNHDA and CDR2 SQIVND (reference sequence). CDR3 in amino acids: CASSIGGPQGTDTQYF. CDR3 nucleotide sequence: TGTGCCAGTAGTATCGGAGGTCCTCAGGGCACAGATACGCAGTATTTT.

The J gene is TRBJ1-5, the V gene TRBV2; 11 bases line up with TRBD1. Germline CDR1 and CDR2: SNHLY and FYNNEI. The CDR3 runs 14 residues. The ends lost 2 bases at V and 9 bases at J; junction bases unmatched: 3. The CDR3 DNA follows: TGTGCCAGCAGTGAAAGGACAGGGGGCGGGCCCCAGCATTTT. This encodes CASSERTGGGPQHF.

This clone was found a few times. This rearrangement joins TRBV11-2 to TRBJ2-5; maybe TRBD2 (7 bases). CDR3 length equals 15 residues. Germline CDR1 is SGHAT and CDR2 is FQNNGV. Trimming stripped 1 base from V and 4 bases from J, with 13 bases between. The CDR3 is CASSLGGGDRETQYF. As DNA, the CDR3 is TGTGCCAGCAGCTTAGGAGGGGGGGATAGAGAGACCCAGTACTTC.

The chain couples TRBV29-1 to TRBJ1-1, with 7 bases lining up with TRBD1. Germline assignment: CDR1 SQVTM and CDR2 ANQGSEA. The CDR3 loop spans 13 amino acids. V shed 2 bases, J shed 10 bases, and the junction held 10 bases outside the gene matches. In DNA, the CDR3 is TGCAGCGTTGAATCCACCTTCGAGGGGGCAGCTTTCTTT. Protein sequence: CSVESTFEGAAFF.

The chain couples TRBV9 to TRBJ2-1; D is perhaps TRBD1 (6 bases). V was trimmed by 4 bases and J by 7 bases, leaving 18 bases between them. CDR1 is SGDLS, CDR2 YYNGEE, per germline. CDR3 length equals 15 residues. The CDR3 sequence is CASSQRTGQGNEQFF. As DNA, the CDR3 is TGTGCCAGCAGCCAGCGTACCGGTCAGGGGAATGAGCAGTTCTTC. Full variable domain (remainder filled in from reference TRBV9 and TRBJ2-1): DSGVTQTPKHLITATGQRVTLRCSPRSGDLSVYWYQQSLDQGLQFLIQYYNGEERAKGNILERFSAQQFPDLHSELNLSSLELGDSALYFCASSQRTGQGNEQFFGPGTRLTVL.

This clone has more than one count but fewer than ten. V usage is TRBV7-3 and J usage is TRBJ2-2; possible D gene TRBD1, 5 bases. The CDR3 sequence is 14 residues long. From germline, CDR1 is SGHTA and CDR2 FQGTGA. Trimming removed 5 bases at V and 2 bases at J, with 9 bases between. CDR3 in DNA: TGTGCCAGCAGCACCCAGGGTAACACCGGGGAGCTGTTTTTT. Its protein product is CASSTQGNTGELFF.